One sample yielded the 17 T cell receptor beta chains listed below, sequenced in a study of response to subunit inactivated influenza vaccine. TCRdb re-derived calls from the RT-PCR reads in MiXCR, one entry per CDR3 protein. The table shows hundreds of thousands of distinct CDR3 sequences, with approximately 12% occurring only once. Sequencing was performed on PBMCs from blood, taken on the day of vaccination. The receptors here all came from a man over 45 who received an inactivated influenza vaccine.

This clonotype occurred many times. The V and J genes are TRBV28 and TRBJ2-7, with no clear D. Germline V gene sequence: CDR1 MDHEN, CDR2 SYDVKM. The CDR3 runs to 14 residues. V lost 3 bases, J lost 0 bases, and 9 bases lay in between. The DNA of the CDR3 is TGTGCCAGCAGTTTTGGGTTCGGCTCCTACGAGCAGTACTTC. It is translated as CASSFGFGSYEQYF.

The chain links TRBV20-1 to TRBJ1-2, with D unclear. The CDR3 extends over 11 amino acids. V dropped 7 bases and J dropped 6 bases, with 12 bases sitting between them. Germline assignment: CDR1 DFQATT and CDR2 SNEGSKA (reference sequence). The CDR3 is CSVDLIDGYTF. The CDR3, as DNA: TGCAGTGTGGATCTTATAGATGGCTACACCTTC.

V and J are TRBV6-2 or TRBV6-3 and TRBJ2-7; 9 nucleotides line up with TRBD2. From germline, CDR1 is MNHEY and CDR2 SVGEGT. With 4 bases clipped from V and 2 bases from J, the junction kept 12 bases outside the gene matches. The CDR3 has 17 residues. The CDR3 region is CASSLKREVAVTYEQYF. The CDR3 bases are TGTGCCAGCAGTTTGAAGCGGGAGGTTGCGGTGACCTACGAGCAGTACTTC.

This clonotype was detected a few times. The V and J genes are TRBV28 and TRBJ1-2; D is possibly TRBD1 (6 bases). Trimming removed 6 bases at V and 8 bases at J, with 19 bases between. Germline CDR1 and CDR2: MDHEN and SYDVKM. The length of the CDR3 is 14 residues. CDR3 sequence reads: CASSLSGVAVGYTF. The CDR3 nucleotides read TGTGCCAGCAGCCTGTCAGGGGTGGCGGTAGGCTACACCTTC.

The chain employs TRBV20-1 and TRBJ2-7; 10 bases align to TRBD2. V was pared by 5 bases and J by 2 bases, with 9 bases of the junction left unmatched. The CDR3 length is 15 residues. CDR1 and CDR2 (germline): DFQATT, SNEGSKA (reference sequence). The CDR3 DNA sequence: TGCAGTGCTCGCAGGGCTAGCGGGAGTCCCTACGAGCAGTACTTC. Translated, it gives CSARRASGSPYEQYF.

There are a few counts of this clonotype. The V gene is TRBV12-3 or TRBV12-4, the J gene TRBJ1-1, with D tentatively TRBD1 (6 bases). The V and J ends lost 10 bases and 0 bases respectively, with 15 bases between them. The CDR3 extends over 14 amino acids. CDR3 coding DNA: TGTGCCACAAAGGGGAGACAGGTGAACACTGAAGCTTTCTTT. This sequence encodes CATKGRQVNTEAFF.

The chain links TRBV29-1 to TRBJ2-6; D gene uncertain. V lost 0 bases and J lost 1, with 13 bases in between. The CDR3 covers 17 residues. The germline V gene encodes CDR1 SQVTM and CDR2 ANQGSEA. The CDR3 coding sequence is TGCAGCGTTGAAGAAGGAAACGGAAGGTCTGGGGCCAACGTCCTGACTTTC. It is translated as CSVEEGNGRSGANVLTF. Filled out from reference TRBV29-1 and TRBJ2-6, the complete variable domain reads SAVISQKPSRDICQRGTSLTIQCQVDSQVTMMFWYRQQPGQSLTLIATANQGSEATYESGFVIDKFPISRPNLTFSTLTVSNMSPEDSSIYLCSVEEGNGRSGANVLTFGAGSRLTVL.

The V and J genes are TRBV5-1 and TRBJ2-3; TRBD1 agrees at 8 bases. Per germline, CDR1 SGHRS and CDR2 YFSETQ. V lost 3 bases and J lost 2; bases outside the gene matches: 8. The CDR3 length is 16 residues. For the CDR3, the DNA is TGCGCCAGCAGCTGGACAGGGTTAGTCTTCACAGATACGCAGTATTTT. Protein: CASSWTGLVFTDTQYF.

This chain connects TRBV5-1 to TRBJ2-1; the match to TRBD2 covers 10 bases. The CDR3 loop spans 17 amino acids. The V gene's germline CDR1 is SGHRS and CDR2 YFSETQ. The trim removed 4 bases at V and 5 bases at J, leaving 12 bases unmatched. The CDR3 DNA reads TGCGCCAGCAGCCCTCCCGCTAGCGGGAGTCCCAACAATGAGCAGTTCTTC. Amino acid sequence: CASSPPASGSPNNEQFF.

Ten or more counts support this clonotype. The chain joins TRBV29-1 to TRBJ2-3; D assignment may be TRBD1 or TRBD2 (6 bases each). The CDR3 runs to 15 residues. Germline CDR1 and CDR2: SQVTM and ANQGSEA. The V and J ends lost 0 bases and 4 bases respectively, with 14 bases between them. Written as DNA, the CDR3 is TGCAGCGTTGAAGATCGGGGGCGACGGGCAGATACGCAGTATTTT. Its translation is CSVEDRGRRADTQYF.

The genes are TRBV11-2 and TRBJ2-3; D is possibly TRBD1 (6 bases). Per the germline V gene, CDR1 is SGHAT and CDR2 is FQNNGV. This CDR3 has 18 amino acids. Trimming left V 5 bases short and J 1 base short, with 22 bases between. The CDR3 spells CASSRPRQPQGGTDTQYF. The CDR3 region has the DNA TGTGCCAGCAGCCGCCCGCGCCAACCACAGGGTGGCACAGATACGCAGTATTTT. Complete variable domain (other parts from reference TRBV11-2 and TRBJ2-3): EAGVAQSPRYKIIEKRQSVAFWCNPISGHATLYWYQQILGQGPKLLIQFQNNGVVDDSQLPKDRFSAERLKGVDSTLKIQPAKLEDSAVYLCASSRPRQPQGGTDTQYFGPGTRLTVL.

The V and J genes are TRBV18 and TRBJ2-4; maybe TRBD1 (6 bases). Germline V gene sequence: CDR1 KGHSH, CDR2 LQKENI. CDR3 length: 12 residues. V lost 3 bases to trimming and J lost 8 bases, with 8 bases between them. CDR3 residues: CASSPNRDIQYF. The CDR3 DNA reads TGTGCCAGCTCACCGAACAGGGACATTCAGTACTTC.

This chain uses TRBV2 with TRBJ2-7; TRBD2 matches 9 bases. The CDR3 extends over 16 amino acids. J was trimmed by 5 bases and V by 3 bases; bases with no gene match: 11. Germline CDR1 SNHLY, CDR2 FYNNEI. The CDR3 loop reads CASSDPSAGGPHEQYF. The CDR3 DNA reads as TGTGCCAGCAGTGACCCTTCCGCGGGAGGGCCTCACGAGCAGTACTTC. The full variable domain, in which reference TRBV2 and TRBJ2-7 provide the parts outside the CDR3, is EPEVTQTPSHQVTQMGQEVILRCVPISNHLYFYWYRQILGQKVEFLVSFYNNEISEKSEIFDDQFSVERPDGSNFTLKIRSTKLEDSAMYFCASSDPSAGGPHEQYFGPGTRLTVT.

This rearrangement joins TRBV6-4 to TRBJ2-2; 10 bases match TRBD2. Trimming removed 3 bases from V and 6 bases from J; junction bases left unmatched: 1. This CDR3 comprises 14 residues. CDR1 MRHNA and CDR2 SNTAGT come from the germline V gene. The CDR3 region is CASSDLAGAGELFF. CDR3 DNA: TGTGCCAGCAGTGATCTAGCGGGAGCCGGGGAGCTGTTTTTT.

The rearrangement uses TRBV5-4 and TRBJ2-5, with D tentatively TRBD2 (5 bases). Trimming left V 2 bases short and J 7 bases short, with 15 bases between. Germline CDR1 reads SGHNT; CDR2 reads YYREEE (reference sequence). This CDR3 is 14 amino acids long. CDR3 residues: CASSFAGVGGTQYF. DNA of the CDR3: TGTGCCAGCAGCTTTGCCGGGGTCGGTGGGACCCAGTACTTC.

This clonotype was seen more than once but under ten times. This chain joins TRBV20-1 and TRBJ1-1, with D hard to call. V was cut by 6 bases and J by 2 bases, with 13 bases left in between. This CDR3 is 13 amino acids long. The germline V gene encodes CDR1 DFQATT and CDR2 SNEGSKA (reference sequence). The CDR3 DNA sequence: TGCAGTGCCGATCAGTCTGCCAACACTGAAGCTTTCTTT. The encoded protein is CSADQSANTEAFF.

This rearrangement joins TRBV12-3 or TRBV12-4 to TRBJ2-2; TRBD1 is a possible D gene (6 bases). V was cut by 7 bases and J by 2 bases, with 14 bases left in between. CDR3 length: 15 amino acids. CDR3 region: CASTPRTVNTGELFF. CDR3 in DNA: TGTGCCAGCACCCCGAGGACAGTCAACACCGGGGAGCTGTTTTTT.